Sequencing of this T cell receptor (beta chain) was carried out in a study of cytomegalovirus exposure and HLA in healthy donors. Germline CDR1 reads SGHVS; CDR2 reads FQNEAQ. Trimming removed 0 bases from V and 0 bases from J; junction bases left unmatched: 9. The CDR3 sequence is 18 residues long. A multiplex PCR was run with 60 Vbeta primers and 13 Jbeta primers. Clones were read by immunoSEQ multiplex PCR, and TCRdb kept only the in-frame ones, dropping some. The table has tens of thousands of clones, 65% to 90% seen once; the top ten hold 3.4%. The chain has TRBV7-8 and TRBJ1-1; 8 nucleotides align to TRBD1. Sequences were obtained from PBMCs. The clonotype comes from a man aged 25 to 40 in good health and CMV-seropositive. CDR3 sequence (DNA): TGTGCCAGCAGCTTAGCGCGGGTCAGGGGGCCAATGAACACTGAAGCTTTCTTT. This translates into CASSLARVRGPMNTEAFF.